The clone carrying this T cell receptor (beta chain) was recorded many times. Its antigen is currently unknown. The data belong to a study of regulatory T cells in long-lasting Graves disease. Study-wide points: It was possible that the small sample size reduced accuracy.

Investigators prepared the TCR beta libraries by applying iRepertoire HTBI primers and Arm-PCR of CDR3 regions. TCRdb independently ran MiXCR on the multiplex PCR reads; one entry per CDR3 protein. The sample includes 680,000 or so distinct CDR3 sequences, roughly 15% of them seen just once. The CDR3 is made up of 16 amino acids. Trimming took 6 bases from V and 1 from J, leaving 15 bases between them. Germline V gene sequence: CDR1 KGHDR, CDR2 SFDVKD. Specified time point: newly diagnosed GD, antithyroid drugs for less than 3 months. PBMC-extracted RNA yielded the TCR library. The same sample was also studied in work on T cells in Graves' hyperthyroidism and ophthalmopathy. This second report adds: Separation of ophthalmopathy from stable hyperthyroidism was achieved by a 13 V-J model.

This receptor was identified in a woman in her twenties or thirties with Graves disease. The chain uses TRBV24-1 and TRBJ2-1, with D possibly TRBD2 on 6 matching bases. The source material was peripheral blood mononuclear cells (PBMCs), sampled at new diagnosis, from a patient treated with antithyroid drugs. The CDR3 loop reads CATSPIDGGSYNEQFF. The CDR3 DNA sequence: TGTGCCACCAGTCCAATAGACGGGGGTTCCTACAATGAGCAGTTCTTC.